This T cell receptor (beta chain) emerged from a study of OX40 agonist ivuxolimab in advanced cancers. Study-wide context: Patients were given ivuxolimab, an antibody that agonizes OX40 (CD134). People who had prior anti-PD-1, anti-PD-L1 or anti-CTLA-4 therapy could take part, and roughly 40% had some.

The germline CDR1 and CDR2 sequences are LNHDA and SQIVND (reference sequence). The V gene lost 5 bases and the J gene lost 4 bases, with 14 bases spanning the gap. The CDR3 length is 15 residues. About this clone: As yet, its antigen is unknown.

Study-wide points: Low normalized clonal expansion also occurred in some nonresponding patients.

Generated by immunoSEQ multiplex PCR, the TCRdb table keeps only in-frame clones and is missing some. The sample shows tens of thousands of clones, 79% of them seen only once. V usage is TRBV19 and J usage is TRBJ1-4, with unresolved D. The sample here was CD4+ or CD8+ T cells sorted from blood, taken in a trial of the OX40 agonist ivuxolimab. The sequence was obtained from an adult with an advanced solid tumor such as melanoma, head and neck, liver or kidney cancer. CDR3 sequence (DNA): TGTGCCAGTAGTTTGTCGATAGTGAGTAATGAAAAACTGTTTTTT. Encoded protein: CASSLSIVSNEKLFF. Based on the CDR3 plus reference TRBV19 and TRBJ1-4, the full variable domain is DGGITQSPKYLFRKEGQNVTLSCEQNLNHDAMYWYRQDPGQGLRLIYYSQIVNDFQKGDIAEGYSVSREKKESFPLTVTSAQKNPTAFYLCASSLSIVSNEKLFFGSGTQLSVL.